This T cell receptor (beta chain) comes out of a study of shared clonotypes between healthy human individuals (TCRdb year 2020). Looking at the study overall: Three men and two women, aged 18 to 49 years, made up the cohort. For each donor, CD4 naive and CD4 memory were each given three plates, CD8 naive was given two plates, and CD8 memory was given one plate. Blood TCR repertoires of a handful of healthy adults were deeply sequenced to estimate repertoire size and the extent of clonotype sharing between individuals. Libraries were prepared and TCR repertoires were sequenced by different laboratories using diverse techniques, in order to increase sequencing depth and limit assay-specific biases. Leukapheresis yielded between about 0.85 and 9.5 billion PBMCs per donor. Study-wide conclusions, independent of this receptor: Sharing across several donors was observed for approximately 4.6% of naive CD4, around 3.5% of naive CD8, over 2% of memory CD4, and roughly 0.43% of memory CD8 clonotypes. Sampling was limited to blood, and TCR repertoires in tissue likely differ from TCR repertoires in blood. Pairwise subsampling led to the expectation that sequencing depth would affect the degree of clonotype sharing among donors. Naive subsets generally had larger estimated clonotype richness than memory subsets did. Rarefaction of sorted-subset datasets indicated incomplete sequencing despite the large sequencing depth. The small number of donors limited the genetic and exposure-history diversity represented. Compared with non-shared clonotypes, the clonotypes found in all four sorted-subset donors had higher generation probabilities.

For the CD8 naive samples, CD45RO-negative cells were positively selected for CCR7, yielding a CD45RA+CCR7+ population from which TemRA cells were excluded. Donors were healthy HIV-negative adults with no recently reported acute infections or vaccinations. Every donor was a Caucasian adult living in Nashville, Tennessee, USA. After blood collection by leukapheresis, PBMCs were isolated using Ficoll-Histopaque density gradient centrifugation and then cryopreserved in the vapor phase of liquid nitrogen. Analytical flow cytometry was used to check the purity and quantity of each magnetically sorted T cell population. From each sorted fraction, genomic DNA was isolated and quantified by UV absorbance on a Nanodrop 2000c. Using the deep immunoSEQ assay, multiplex PCR amplified TCR CDR3 regions from genomic DNA. Extracted genomic DNA from each cell subset was distributed evenly across all wells of several immunoSEQ 96-well plates, and each plate was treated as a replicate. Each replicate PCR for sorted subsets received about 220 ng genomic DNA, equal to about 30,000 T cell genomes. The purified libraries were quantified using a Qubit 3.0 fluorometer, sized with a Bioanalyzer 2100, and then quantified again using the KAPA Library Quantification kit. A separate single-read 150-cycle Illumina NextSeq 550 flow cell was used to sequence each immunoSEQ 96-well plate. The authors' analysis ran thus. The immunoSEQ output contained only junctional sequences without quality scores, so filtering could not match that applied to full-length reads. Sequences were annotated with PyIR, a Python wrapper for IgBLAST v1.9, and V/J genes and CDR3 were assigned using IMGT germline references. Any read was removed if the V/J assignment was weak (E-value above 1e-6), the CDR3 was missing, or the read contained stop codons, out-of-frame junctions, or ambiguous translated residues. V3J clonotypes were defined as sequences sharing an identical inferred V gene, J gene, and CDR3 amino acid sequence. Percentage overlap between repertoires was calculated by dividing the number of shared unique clonotypes by the size of the smaller repertoire. Richness of each repertoire was evaluated using RTK rarefaction, the Chao1 estimator, and Recon v2.1 estimates of unobserved clonotypes. Generation probabilities were computed with OLGA for all TCRbeta clonotypes obtained by the gDNA method from a handful of donors. TCRdb's version of the immuneACCESS table is confined to in-frame rearrangements and falls short of the full clone set. An unresolved V gene accounts for under half of the shortfall where checked; the remainder is of unknown origin. The V and J calls and clone size are taken from that table; D and trimming were inferred from the DNA. Present in this sample are roughly 2 million clones, about 94% of which were seen just once. Of the sample, about 1.1% is held by the ten largest clones.

From a lookup of the germline V gene, CDR1 and CDR2 are LGHNA and YSLEER. The CDR3 covers 17 residues, taking in both the cysteine and the phenylalanine. Here the CDR3 DNA is all that survives: 51 bases in frame from base 1. Trimming removed 0 bases from V and 5 bases from J, leaving 20 bases between the germline ends. Note on this clone: What this receptor recognizes is not known. It has no much larger one-base neighbor in the sample; base qualities were not kept.

The sequencing sample was made of naive CD8+ T cells sorted from blood. The sample's cell subset or site label, decoded: CD45RA+CCR7+. The clonotype was recovered from a man between 18 and 35 years old in good health. The rearranged chain carries TRBV4-3 and TRBJ2-7; TRBD2 is possibly the D segment (6 matching bases). The bases read TGCGCCAGCAGCCAAGAGTGGCCGGTGGAGGGAGTTAACGAGCAGTACTTC. Its protein product is CASSQEWPVEGVNEQYF.